This T cell receptor (beta chain) was sequenced in a study of early T cells in non-severe SARS-CoV-2 infection. Across the study: With bulk RNA from unsorted whole blood as input, sequencing yielded unpaired chains.

Per germline, CDR1 KGHSH and CDR2 LQKENI. The V gene lost 4 bases and the J gene lost 0 bases, with 10 bases spanning the gap. There are 15 residues in the CDR3. General observations from the study: Matches to VDJdb favored anti-spike CD8 responses and missed private and CD4 specificities.

Attachment of unique molecular identifiers to individual cDNA molecules was performed. TCRdb re-called the 5' RACE reads through MiXCR, storing one row per CDR3 protein. Among about 49,000 distinct CDR3 sequences listed, roughly 4.5% were seen once. This clonotype was counted ten times or more. As yet, its antigen is unknown. This receptor was obtained from an adult who was a healthcare worker with PCR-confirmed SARS-CoV-2 infection or an uninfected control (not recorded which). This chain links TRBV18 with TRBJ1-3; no firm D call. Material: whole blood. The CDR3 loop is CASSLLQDSGNTIYF. The DNA for the CDR3 is TGTGCCAGCTCACTTTTGCAAGACTCTGGAAACACCATATATTTT.